This T cell receptor beta chain was captured by sequencing in a study of blood T cell repertoires in COVID-19. TCRdb's table, derived via immunoSEQ multiplex PCR, lists solely in-frame clones and lacks some. The sample holds around 270,000 clones; roughly 88% are singletons and the top ten take about 1%. The CDR3 is 16 residues long. The ends lost 3 bases at V and 3 bases at J; junction bases unmatched: 7. Germline loops: CDR1 MGHRA, CDR2 YSYEKL. This TCR was sampled from a human donor with COVID-19, enrolled during active disease. The donor label of this sample is uncertain. The chain employs TRBV4-1 and TRBJ2-3; 9 bases map to TRBD2. The sequenced sample was peripheral blood. As DNA, the CDR3 is TGCGCCAGCAGCCAGGAGACGGGACTAGCAACAGATACGCAGTATTTT. Translation: CASSQETGLATDTQYF.